One and the same sample provided the 9 T cell receptor beta chains below, sequenced in a study of cytomegalovirus exposure and HLA in healthy donors. Primers included in the PCR were 60 Vbeta and 13 Jbeta primers. Libraries were prepared by immunoSEQ multiplex PCR; TCRdb keeps only in-frame clonotypes and omits some of them. The sample holds 130,000 to 150,000 clones, 79% seen once. The sequenced sample was PBMCs. Receptors originate from a woman between 40 and 55 years old in good health and CMV-seropositive.

The V and J genes are TRBV5-1 and TRBJ1-1, with no clear D. Trimming removed 5 bases at V and 5 bases at J, with 16 bases between. The germline V gene has CDR1 SGHRS and CDR2 YFSETQ. The CDR3 extends over 14 amino acids. The CDR3 DNA is TGCGCCAGCAGACTAGACCCGACGGGTACTGAAGCTTTCTTT. Encoded protein: CASRLDPTGTEAFF. Variable domain in full (rest from reference TRBV5-1 and TRBJ1-1): KAGVTQTPRYLIKTRGQQVTLSCSPISGHRSVSWYQQTPGQGLQFLFEYFSETQRNKGNFPGRFSGRQFSNSRSEMNVSTLELGDSALYLCASRLDPTGTEAFFGQGTRLTVV.

This sequence joins TRBV10-1 and TRBJ2-7, with TRBD2 matching over 7 bases. V was clipped by 6 bases and J by 0 bases; unmatched bases: 8. The CDR3 extends over 15 amino acids. Germline lookup yields CDR1 WNHNN and CDR2 SYGVQD (reference sequence). CDR3 residues: CASSPGRRPSYEQYF. The CDR3 DNA reads TGCGCCAGCAGCCCCGGGAGGCGGCCCTCCTACGAGCAGTACTTC.

The chain carries TRBV5-1 and TRBJ2-5; perhaps TRBD1 as D (6 bases). CDR1 and CDR2 (germline): SGHRS, YFSETQ. V shed 4 bases and J shed 3 bases, with 19 bases lying between them. This CDR3 is 16 amino acids long. As DNA, the CDR3 is TGCGCCAGCAGCCGAGGGGCCTGGACAGATGAAGAGACCCAGTACTTC. It yields the protein CASSRGAWTDEETQYF.

The V gene is TRBV5-6, the J gene TRBJ1-4; 8 bases are shared with TRBD1. Germline values: CDR1 SGHDT, CDR2 YYEEEE. Losses at the gene ends were 2 bases for V and 10 bases for J; bases not matched to a gene: 7. The CDR3 is 14 residues long. The DNA for the CDR3 is TGTGCCAGCAGCTTCTCGGACAGGGCGGGAAAACTGTTTTTT. Translating gives CASSFSDRAGKLFF.

The sample holds a few counts of this clone. DNA of the CDR3: TGCAGCGGCAGGGGCCACGGTTGGACTGAAGCTTTCTTT. Translation gives CSGRGHGWTEAFF. This chain links TRBV29-1 with TRBJ1-1, with a weak D call TRBD1 (6 bases). V lost 7 bases and J 5 bases, leaving 17 bases between the germline ends. In germline, CDR1 is SQVTM, CDR2 ANQGSEA. The CDR3 totals 13 residues.

This clone was seen only once. This chain joins TRBV5-4 and TRBJ2-1, with unresolved D. CDR1 and CDR2 from the germline V gene are SGHNT and YYREEE (reference sequence). With 3 bases removed from V and 4 bases from J, the gap between germline ends came to 5 bases. The CDR3 is 12 residues long. The CDR3 spells CASSSTYNEQFF. CDR3 nucleotide sequence: TGTGCCAGCAGCTCCACTTACAATGAGCAGTTCTTC.

The V and J genes are TRBV15 and TRBJ1-1, with D perhaps matching TRBD1 (5 bases). CDR1 is LNHNV and CDR2 is YYDKDF in the germline V gene (reference sequence). The V and J ends lost 0 bases and 5 bases respectively, with 10 bases between them. The CDR3 runs to 14 residues. The CDR3: CATSRDRAGTEAFF. The CDR3 DNA reads as TGTGCCACCAGCAGAGACAGGGCTGGGACTGAAGCTTTCTTT.

The chain carries TRBV27 and TRBJ1-2; TRBD1 matches 7 bases. This CDR3 is 19 amino acids long. Germline lookup yields CDR1 MNHEY and CDR2 SMNVEV (reference sequence). Trimming took 1 base from V and 1 from J; bases not matched to a gene: 15. The CDR3, as DNA: TGTGCCAGCAGTTTATTGAACGTGGCGAGGGACAGATTTAACTATGGCTACACCTTC. Amino acid sequence: CASSLLNVARDRFNYGYTF.

The sample holds a few counts of this clone. The V and J genes are TRBV10-3 and TRBJ1-6, with D perhaps TRBD1 (5 bases). CDR1 and CDR2 (germline): ENHRY, SYGVKD. Trimming took 7 bases from V and 0 from J, leaving 10 bases between them. The CDR3 runs to 15 residues. The CDR3 loop is CAIKTDSSYNSPLHF. In DNA, the CDR3 is TGTGCCATCAAGACCGACAGCTCCTATAATTCACCCCTCCACTTT.